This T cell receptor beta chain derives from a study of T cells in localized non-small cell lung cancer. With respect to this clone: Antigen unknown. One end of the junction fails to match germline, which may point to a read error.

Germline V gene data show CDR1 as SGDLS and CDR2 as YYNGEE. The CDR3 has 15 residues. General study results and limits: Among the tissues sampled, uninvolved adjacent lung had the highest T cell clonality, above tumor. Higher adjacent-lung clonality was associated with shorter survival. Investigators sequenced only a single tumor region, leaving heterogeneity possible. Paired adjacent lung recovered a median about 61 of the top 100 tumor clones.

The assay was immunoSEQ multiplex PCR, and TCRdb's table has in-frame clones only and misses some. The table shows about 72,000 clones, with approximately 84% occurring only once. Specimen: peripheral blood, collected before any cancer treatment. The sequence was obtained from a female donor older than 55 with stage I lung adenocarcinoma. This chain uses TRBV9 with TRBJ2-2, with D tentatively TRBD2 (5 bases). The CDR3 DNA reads TGTGCCAGCAGCGTAGTAGGTGGGAAACACCGGGGAGCTGTTTTT. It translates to CASSVVGGKHRGAVF.